The rows below give T cell receptor beta chains drawn from one sample of a study of blood T cell repertoires in COVID-19. Profiled with immunoSEQ multiplex PCR; TCRdb holds only in-frame clones, not every one. Of under 200,000 clones in the sample, about 88% are singletons; the top ten hold roughly 6%. Source material: peripheral blood. Receptors were obtained from a middle-aged man with active or convalescent COVID-19. Both conserved end residues are part of each CDR3. The D gene is left open where the match is weak. Part of the rows lack a size; the others show once, few, many or a class for expanded clones.

D: TRBD1; size: .; J: TRBJ2-7; V: TRBV11-2; DNA: TGTGCCAGCAGCATGGGACAGAGCTCCTACGAGCAGTACTTC; CDR3: CASSMGQSSYEQYF
D: TRBD1; size: once; J: TRBJ1-3; V: TRBV24-1; DNA: TGTGCCACGGGACAGAAAACTTTTGGAAACACCATATATTTT; CDR3: CATGQKTFGNTIYF
D: .; size: .; J: TRBJ2-5; V: TRBV15; DNA: TGTGCCACAAGCCAACAGGGCCAAGAGACCCAGTACTTC; CDR3: CATSQQGQETQYF
D: .; size: .; J: TRBJ1-2; V: TRBV19; DNA: TGTGCCAGTAGTACAGGGGCCAACTATGGCTACACCTTC; CDR3: CASSTGANYGYTF
D: .; size: .; J: TRBJ2-2; V: TRBV2; DNA: TGTGCCAGCAGGACGGGACAGAACACCGGGGAGCTGTTTTTT; CDR3: CASRTGQNTGELFF
D: .; size: .; J: TRBJ2-2; V: TRBV19; DNA: TGTGCCAGTAGTTTGGCGGGGATCGCACCCGGGGAGCTGTTTTTT; CDR3: CASSLAGIAPGELFF
D: TRBD1; size: .; J: TRBJ1-3; V: TRBV9; DNA: TGTGCCAGCAGCGCTGACGGGACAGGGGGACTTGGAAACACCATATATTTT; CDR3: CASSADGTGGLGNTIYF
D: .; size: .; J: TRBJ1-4; V: TRBV12-3/TRBV12-4; DNA: TGTGCCAGCAGAAGAGACAGTAATGAAAAACTGTTTTTT; CDR3: CASRRDSNEKLFF
D: .; size: .; J: TRBJ1-1; V: TRBV28; DNA: TGTGCCAGCAGTTTAAATTACAGGGTGAACACTGAAGCTTTCTTT; CDR3: CASSLNYRVNTEAFF
D: TRBD1; size: .; J: TRBJ1-2; V: TRBV2; DNA: TGTGCCAGCAGGAAAGAGCAGGGGGCTGGCTATGGCTACACCTTC; CDR3: CASRKEQGAGYGYTF
D: .; size: .; J: TRBJ1-1; V: TRBV5-1; DNA: TGCGCCAGCAGCTTGGCCAAGGGGCCCCCAAACACTGAAGCTTTCTTT; CDR3: CASSLAKGPPNTEAFF
D: .; size: .; J: TRBJ2-1; V: TRBV7-9; DNA: TGTGCCAGCAGCTCTACCTGGGGGCAGTACAATGAGCAGTTCTTC; CDR3: CASSSTWGQYNEQFF
D: .; size: .; J: TRBJ1-1; V: TRBV4-2; DNA: TGTGCCAGCAGCCCGGGGCCCCCGACAGGTTGGACTGAAGCTTTCTTT; CDR3: CASSPGPPTGWTEAFF
D: TRBD2; size: .; J: TRBJ2-2; V: TRBV12-5; DNA: TGTGCTAGTGGTTTGGTCCGACTAGCGGGGAAGAACACCGGGGAGCTGTTTTTT; CDR3: CASGLVRLAGKNTGELFF
D: .; size: .; J: TRBJ1-1; V: TRBV5-1; DNA: TGCGCCAGCAGCCCGGACGGGGGGCCTTCGGTAGCTTTCTTT; CDR3: CASSPDGGPSVAFF
D: .; size: .; J: TRBJ2-3; V: TRBV19; DNA: TGTGCCAGTAGTATTTCTGGCAGTGCCACAGATACGCAGTATTTT; CDR3: CASSISGSATDTQYF
D: TRBD1; size: .; J: TRBJ1-1; V: TRBV5-4; DNA: TGTGCCAGCAGCCCGCGGACAGGCCCTGTGGGCACTGAAGCTTTCTTT; CDR3: CASSPRTGPVGTEAFF
D: TRBD1; size: .; J: TRBJ1-1; V: TRBV5-1; DNA: TGCGCCAGCAGCTTAATAAAACCGGGACAGGGGGCCCCTGAAGCTTTCTTT; CDR3: CASSLIKPGQGAPEAFF
D: .; size: .; J: TRBJ1-1; V: TRBV7-9; DNA: TGTGCCAGCAGCTCCTGGGCAGTCGTGAACACTGAAGCTTTCTTT; CDR3: CASSSWAVVNTEAFF